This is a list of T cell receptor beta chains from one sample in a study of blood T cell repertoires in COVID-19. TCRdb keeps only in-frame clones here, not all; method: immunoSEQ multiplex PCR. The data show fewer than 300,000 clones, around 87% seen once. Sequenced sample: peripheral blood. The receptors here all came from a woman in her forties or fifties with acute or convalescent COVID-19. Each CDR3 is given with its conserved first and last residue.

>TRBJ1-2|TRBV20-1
CSASGDHGYTF
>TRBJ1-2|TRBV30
CAENQGGYGYTF
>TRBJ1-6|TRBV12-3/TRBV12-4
CASSLVQQSPLHF
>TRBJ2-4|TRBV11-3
CASSPGLAGRPAKNIQYF
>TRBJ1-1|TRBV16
CASSPQGRTEAFF
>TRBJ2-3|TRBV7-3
CASSWASTDTQYF
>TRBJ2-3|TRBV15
CATSRLIDTQYF
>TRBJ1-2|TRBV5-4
CASSLAGAGDGYTF
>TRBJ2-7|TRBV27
CASSLSGPGGEPYEQYF
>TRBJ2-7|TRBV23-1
CASSQSDRNYEQYF
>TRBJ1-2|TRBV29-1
CSVGGGYGYTF
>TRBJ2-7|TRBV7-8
CASSKRDRGSDEQYF
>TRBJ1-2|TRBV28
CASSLGVVYGYTF
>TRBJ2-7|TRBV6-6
CASSDRGRDEQYF
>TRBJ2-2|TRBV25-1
CASSEGLAETNTGELFF
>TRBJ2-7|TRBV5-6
CASSLGEGRSGFHEQYF
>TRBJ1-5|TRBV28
CASSGGTGYNQPQHF
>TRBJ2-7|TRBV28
CASSLSSPGTGAYEQYF
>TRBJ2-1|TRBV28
CASSYRSSYNEQFF
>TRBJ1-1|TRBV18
CASSPIEREAFF
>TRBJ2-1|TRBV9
CASSVAARIANEQFF
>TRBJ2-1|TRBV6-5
CASSFHSASSYNEQFF
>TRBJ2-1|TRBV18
CASSPLVASSNEQFF
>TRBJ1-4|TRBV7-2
CASSLRTGRGEKLFF